The clone carrying this TCR beta chain came up many times. Its antigen remains unknown. These data belong to a study of T cells in Graves' hyperthyroidism and ophthalmopathy. General study results and limits: Researchers found most expanded thyroid clonotypes above 0.001 in blood as well.

Germline CDR1 reads SGHRS; CDR2 reads YFSETQ. V dropped 3 bases and J dropped 6 bases, with 12 bases sitting between them. The CDR3 length is 14 residues. TCR beta CDR3 regions were amplified from RNA. The HTBI primer set served for first-round RT-PCR of the TCR CDR3. TCRdb independently ran MiXCR on the multiplex PCR reads; one entry per CDR3 protein. In the table there are hundreds of thousands of distinct CDR3 sequences, about 45% of which are singletons. The material sequenced was peripheral blood or thyroid tissue (not recorded which). The chain couples TRBV5-1 to TRBJ2-2; D may be TRBD2 (5 bases). The receptor's source is an adult man with Graves' disease, either hyperthyroidism or ophthalmopathy (not recorded which). The CDR3: CASSSTGYAGELFF. CDR3 nucleotides: TGCGCCAGCAGCTCGACGGGGTACGCCGGGGAGCTGTTTTTT.